The 27 T cell receptor beta chains listed next were all sequenced from one sample in a study of memory CD4+ T cells and cytomegalovirus serostatus. The sort gate was single viable CD3+CD4+CD8-CD45RO+ cells for memory CD4+ T cells. The table came from immunoSEQ multiplex PCR; TCRdb's copy has only in-frame clones and leaves some out. The sample shows about 67,000 clones, 75% to 80% of them seen only once. The sample was memory CD4+ T cells from blood. Receptors originate from an adult in good health and CMV-seropositive.

This clone has more than one count but fewer than ten. The V and J genes are TRBV11-2 and TRBJ2-5; 8 bases map to TRBD2. The V gene end was trimmed by 4 bases and the J gene end by 5 bases; junction bases not matched to a gene: 9. CDR1 is SGHAT and CDR2 is FQNNGV in the germline V gene. The CDR3 extends over 15 amino acids. The CDR3: CASSSPTQRGETQYF. DNA for the CDR3: TGTGCCAGCAGCTCCCCCACACAGCGGGGGGAGACCCAGTACTTC.

This clone was counted once. The chain employs TRBV5-5 and TRBJ1-1; D is unclear. V was cut by 1 base and J by 1 base, with 8 bases left in between. Germline V gene sequence: CDR1 SGHKS, CDR2 YYEKEE (reference sequence). The CDR3 has 14 amino acids. As DNA, the CDR3 is TGTGCCAGCAGCTTGAGCCTGTGGAACACTGAAGCTTTCTTT. Its protein product is CASSLSLWNTEAFF.

The gene calls are TRBV6-4 and TRBJ2-7, with 11 bases identical to TRBD1. The trim removed 6 bases at V and 5 bases at J, leaving 6 bases unmatched. This CDR3 is built from 14 residues. Germline-derived CDR1 and CDR2 are MRHNA and SNTAGT. The CDR3 DNA follows: TGTGCCAGCAGCCAAGGACAGGGGGCTGACGAGCAGTACTTC. Its translation: CASSQGQGADEQYF.

The chain couples TRBV7-8 to TRBJ2-6; D ambiguous. The length of the CDR3 is 12 residues. V lost 10 bases, J lost 0 bases, and 4 bases lay in between. The germline V gene has CDR1 SGHVS and CDR2 FQNEAQ. In nucleotides, the CDR3 is TGTGCCACCCTCTCTGGGGCCAACGTCCTGACTTTC. This codes for CATLSGANVLTF.

The gene calls are TRBV4-1 and TRBJ2-7; D possibly corresponds to TRBD1 (6 bases). V dropped 0 bases and J dropped 0 bases, with 12 bases sitting between them. Germline V gene sequence: CDR1 MGHRA, CDR2 YSYEKL. The CDR3 extends over 16 amino acids. CDR3 in amino acids: CASSQDPTGPSYEQYF. CDR3 nucleotides: TGCGCCAGCAGCCAAGATCCCACAGGGCCCTCCTACGAGCAGTACTTC.

A single count supports this clone. The chain uses TRBV19 and TRBJ1-2, with 11 positions matching TRBD1. J was trimmed by 0 bases and V by 5 bases; bases with no gene match: 5. This CDR3 spans 16 amino acids. Germline V gene lookup returns CDR1 LNHDA and CDR2 SQIVND (reference sequence). CDR3 in DNA: TGTGCCAGTAGTGAGGACAGGGGGCGAACTAACTATGGCTACACCTTC. Encoded protein: CASSEDRGRTNYGYTF.

V is TRBV11-2 and J is TRBJ1-1; the D is unclear. Germline CDR1 SGHAT, CDR2 FQNNGV. The V and J ends lost 5 bases and 3 bases respectively, with 19 bases between them. The CDR3 has 16 residues. For the CDR3, the DNA is TGTGCCAGCAGCCCTCTCACTGGGAAGCTAGACACTGAAGCTTTCTTT. Protein sequence: CASSPLTGKLDTEAFF. Complete variable domain (other parts from reference TRBV11-2 and TRBJ1-1): EAGVAQSPRYKIIEKRQSVAFWCNPISGHATLYWYQQILGQGPKLLIQFQNNGVVDDSQLPKDRFSAERLKGVDSTLKIQPAKLEDSAVYLCASSPLTGKLDTEAFFGQGTRLTVV.

This sequence joins TRBV5-1 and TRBJ2-7, with unresolved D. The CDR3 has 13 amino acids. Trimming cost V 2 bases and J 3 bases, with 9 bases left between them. Per the germline V gene, CDR1 is SGHRS and CDR2 is YFSETQ. The CDR3 DNA sequence: TGCGCCAGCAGCTTAGCCAGCGTCTACGAGCAGTACTTC. Residues: CASSLASVYEQYF.

This sequence joins TRBV18 and TRBJ1-5; 9 bases map to TRBD1. The V gene end was trimmed by 2 bases and the J gene end by 0 bases; junction bases not matched to a gene: 11. Germline CDR1 and CDR2: KGHSH and LQKENI. The CDR3 has 19 residues. CDR3 residues: CASSPRLGQGYYSNQPQHF. DNA of the CDR3: TGTGCCAGCTCACCAAGATTAGGACAGGGGTATTATAGCAATCAGCCCCAGCATTTT.

This chain uses TRBV2 with TRBJ1-5; D not certain. Trimming took 2 bases from V and 7 from J, leaving 18 bases between them. Germline assignment: CDR1 SNHLY and CDR2 FYNNEI. The CDR3 sequence is 16 residues long. CDR3 DNA: TGTGCCAGCAGTGAACTCGGCAGGTCGAAGGGACAGCCCCAGCATTTT. Translation gives CASSELGRSKGQPQHF.

This clone is a singleton in its sample. This sequence joins TRBV30 and TRBJ1-5; D unresolved. The CDR3 runs 13 residues. In germline, CDR1 is GTSNPN, CDR2 SVGIG (reference sequence). Deletions cut 5 bases from V and 6 bases from J, with 14 bases between. In nucleotides, the CDR3 is TGTGCCTGGGGCCGGGGAGGGATTCAGCCCCAGCATTTT. This codes for CAWGRGGIQPQHF.

This rearrangement joins TRBV28 to TRBJ1-1; the D gene is possibly TRBD1 (5 bases). Deletions cut 7 bases from V and 7 bases from J, with 10 bases between. The germline V gene encodes CDR1 MDHEN and CDR2 SYDVKM. The CDR3 loop spans 11 amino acids. CDR3 bases: TGTGCCAGCAAGACAGTTGTTGAAGCTTTCTTT. Its translation is CASKTVVEAFF. The full variable domain, completed using reference TRBV28 and TRBJ1-1, is DVKVTQSSRYLVKRTGEKVFLECVQDMDHENMFWYRQDPGLGLRLIYFSYDVKMKEKGDIPEGYSVSREKKERFSLILESASTNQTSMYLCASKTVVEAFFGQGTRLTVV.

V is TRBV14 and J is TRBJ2-1; D is unclear. The CDR3 extends over 13 amino acids. The V end lost 4 bases, the J end lost 6 bases, and 10 bases lay between the germline ends. The V gene's germline CDR1 is SGHDN and CDR2 FVKESK. CDR3 loop: CASSPLSGNEQFF. DNA for the CDR3: TGTGCCAGCAGCCCCCTTAGTGGCAATGAGCAGTTCTTC.

V is TRBV5-1 and J is TRBJ1-1; possible D gene TRBD1, 6 bases. Germline V lookup: CDR1 SGHRS, CDR2 YFSETQ. The CDR3 extends over 13 amino acids. V lost 0 bases and J lost 3, with 6 bases in between. CDR3 sequence reads: CASSLDRDTEAFF. The CDR3, as DNA: TGCGCCAGCAGCTTGGACAGGGACACTGAAGCTTTCTTT.

This clone was found once. Here the CDR3 reads CAWSSLTVETQYF. In DNA form, the CDR3 reads TGTGCCTGGAGTTCCCTAACAGTAGAGACCCAGTACTTC. V and J are TRBV30 and TRBJ2-5; the D is unclear. Germline lookup yields CDR1 GTSNPN and CDR2 SVGIG (reference sequence). The CDR3 sequence is 13 residues long. With 2 bases removed from V and 4 bases from J, the gap between germline ends came to 11 bases.

The J gene is TRBJ2-7, the V gene TRBV27; tentative D call: TRBD2 (7 bases). The CDR3 consists of 13 residues. With 3 bases removed from V and 5 bases from J, the gap between germline ends came to 11 bases. Germline lookup yields CDR1 MNHEY and CDR2 SMNVEV (reference sequence). As DNA, the CDR3 is TGTGCCAGCAGTTTGGGGGGGCGGGACGAGCAGTACTTC. Translation: CASSLGGRDEQYF.

The J gene is TRBJ2-2, the V gene TRBV11-3; D gene unclear. Trimming pared 3 bases from V and 6 bases from J, leaving 8 bases between. CDR1 SGHNT and CDR2 YENEEA come from the germline V gene. This CDR3 comprises 13 residues. The CDR3 region has the DNA TGTGCCAGCAGCTTTAGGCCCTCCGGGGAGCTGTTTTTT. Its protein is CASSFRPSGELFF.

The sample holds a few counts of this clone. The chain is built from TRBV25-1 and TRBJ1-2; D perhaps matches TRBD1 (5 bases). Looked up from germline, CDR1 is MGHDK and CDR2 is SYGVNS. The CDR3 covers 15 residues. Trimming removed 2 bases at V and 2 bases at J, with 12 bases between. CDR3 region: CASSERGAGNYGYTF. The DNA for the CDR3 is TGTGCCAGCAGTGAAAGGGGCGCAGGGAACTATGGCTACACCTTC.

The chain has TRBV30 and TRBJ1-2; D gene ambiguous. Trimming cost V 2 bases and J 7 bases, with 14 bases left between them. Germline-derived CDR1 and CDR2 are GTSNPN and SVGIG (reference sequence). This CDR3 comprises 13 residues. CDR3 coding DNA: TGTGCCTGGAGTATCCCGGAAGCAGGTGGCTACACCTTC. It specifies CAWSIPEAGGYTF.

This rearrangement joins TRBV28 to TRBJ2-2; D is unclear. V was cut by 5 bases and J by 0 bases, with 16 bases left in between. Germline V lookup: CDR1 MDHEN, CDR2 SYDVKM. This CDR3 is 17 amino acids long. The CDR3 loop is CASSEVDGRANTGELFF. In nucleotides, the CDR3 is TGTGCCAGCAGTGAGGTCGACGGAAGAGCGAACACCGGGGAGCTGTTTTTT.

In DNA form, the CDR3 reads TGCGCCAGCAGCTTCAATGGGAAGAACACTGAAGCTTTCTTT. Protein: CASSFNGKNTEAFF. The chain recombines TRBV5-1 with TRBJ1-1; D gene ambiguous. In germline, CDR1 is SGHRS, CDR2 YFSETQ. The length of the CDR3 is 14 residues. Trimming took off 2 bases at V and 1 base at J, with 9 bases between the two ends.

This clone has just one count. The chain has TRBV5-4 and TRBJ1-4; TRBD1 agrees at 7 bases. The CDR3 consists of 14 residues. Trimming at V came to 4 bases and at J to 3 bases, leaving 3 bases not matched to a gene. The germline CDR1 and CDR2 sequences are SGHNT and YYREEE (reference sequence). In DNA, the CDR3 is TGTGCCAGCAGCCTGGGACAGTCTAATGAAAAACTGTTTTTT. It specifies CASSLGQSNEKLFF.

The chain uses TRBV10-3 and TRBJ1-2; possible D gene TRBD1, 5 bases. CDR1 ENHRY and CDR2 SYGVKD come from the germline V gene. The ends were cut back, 3 bases at V and 4 bases at J, with 12 bases in the middle. This CDR3 comprises 14 residues. As DNA, the CDR3 is TGTGCCATCAGTGAATCAGGGTTAGGCTATGGCTACACCTTC. Translation: CAISESGLGYGYTF.

The chain couples TRBV6-6 to TRBJ1-4; no reliable D call. Trimming removed 0 bases from V and 8 bases from J, with 4 bases in between. This CDR3 region has 12 residues. CDR1 is MNHNY, CDR2 SVGAGI, per germline (reference sequence). For the CDR3, the DNA is TGTGCCAGCAGTTACTCGAGGGAAAAACTGTTTTTT. It encodes CASSYSREKLFF.

This clone was found a few times. The junction shows a germline mismatch at one end, possibly a read error. This rearrangement joins TRBV7-3 to TRBJ1-2; 12 bases line up with TRBD1. Per the germline V gene, CDR1 is SGHTA and CDR2 is FQGTGA. This CDR3 region has 14 residues. CDR3 sequence: CASSLGTGGATWSF. Here the CDR3 DNA reads TGTGCCAGCAGCCTCGGGACAGGGGGCGCCACCTGGTCCTTC. The full variable domain, with the rest looked up from reference TRBV7-3 and TRBJ1-2, is GAGVSQTPSNKVTEKGKYVELRCDPISGHTALYWYRQSLGQGPEFLIYFQGTGAADDSGLPNDRFFAVRPEGSVSTLKIQRTERGDSAVYLCASSLGTGGATWSFGSGTRLTVV.

The chain links TRBV19 to TRBJ1-5; perhaps TRBD1 as D (5 bases). Germline loops: CDR1 LNHDA, CDR2 SQIVND (reference sequence). V was pared by 7 bases and J by 6 bases, with 13 bases between. This CDR3 is 13 amino acids long. The CDR3, as DNA: TGTGCCAGTAACAATGAGGGGTTTCAGCCCCAGCATTTT. Its protein product is CASNNEGFQPQHF. Drawing the rest from reference TRBV19 and TRBJ1-5, the complete variable domain is DGGITQSPKYLFRKEGQNVTLSCEQNLNHDAMYWYRQDPGQGLRLIYYSQIVNDFQKGDIAEGYSVSREKKESFPLTVTSAQKNPTAFYLCASNNEGFQPQHFGDGTRLSIL.

The chain employs TRBV4-2 and TRBJ2-3; TRBD2 aligns across 7 bases. CDR3 length: 19 amino acids. Trimming removed 1 base from V and 6 bases from J; junction bases left unmatched: 19. CDR1 LGHNA and CDR2 YNFKEQ come from the germline V gene. Here the CDR3 DNA reads TGTGCCAGCAGCCAAGTGCCGAGCGGGGCAGCGGATGGCAGGGATACGCAGTATTTT. It encodes CASSQVPSGAADGRDTQYF.